One sample yielded the 11 T cell receptor beta chains listed below, sequenced in a study of cytomegalovirus exposure and HLA in healthy donors. The PCR contained 60 Vbeta and 13 Jbeta primers. Measured with immunoSEQ multiplex PCR; TCRdb has only the in-frame clones, and not every one. The sample lists approximately 120,000 clones, 60% to 75% occurring once. Source material: PBMCs. These receptors were collected from a woman aged 50 to 60 in good health and CMV-seropositive.

The gene calls are TRBV7-5 and TRBJ1-2; TRBD1, the D gene given by the table, was not confirmed from the DNA. TRBV7-5 has pseudogene status. This CDR3 comprises 17 residues. As DNA, the CDR3 is TGTGCCAGAAGTGAGGACAGACCCGGGACATTTAACTATGGCTACACCTTC. Its translation is CARSEDRPGTFNYGYTF.

The chain is built from TRBV5-6 and TRBJ2-5, with D hard to call. The CDR3 loop spans 14 amino acids. Between the trimmed V and J ends, which lost 2 bases and 1 base, there was a span of 9 bases. Germline assignment: CDR1 SGHDT and CDR2 YYEEEE. For the CDR3, the DNA is TGTGCCAGCAGCTTACGAACTTCCCAAGAGACCCAGTACTTC. Protein: CASSLRTSQETQYF.

The chain has TRBV9 and TRBJ2-1, with D unresolved. From germline, CDR1 is SGDLS and CDR2 YYNGEE. With 0 bases removed from V and 10 bases from J, the gap between germline ends came to 14 bases. CDR3 length: 14 residues. CDR3 loop: CASSVDSPPLEQFF. The CDR3 coding sequence is TGTGCCAGCAGCGTAGACTCACCACCGTTGGAGCAGTTCTTC.

The chain carries TRBV13 and TRBJ2-2; TRBD1 aligns across 8 bases. Per germline, CDR1 PRHDT and CDR2 FYEKMQ (reference sequence). The CDR3 extends over 15 amino acids. V lost 3 bases to trimming and J lost 1 base; unmatched junction nucleotides: 1. This chain's CDR3 is CASSFGQGNTGELFF. The CDR3 nucleotides read TGTGCCAGCAGCTTTGGACAGGGGAACACCGGGGAGCTGTTTTTT.

The chain is built from TRBV5-4 and TRBJ2-7; a weak D match, TRBD2 (6 bases). This CDR3 has 15 amino acids. The germline V gene encodes CDR1 SGHNT and CDR2 YYREEE (reference sequence). The germline V and J ends were trimmed by 4 bases and 6 bases, with 20 bases remaining between them. CDR3 bases: TGTGCCAGCAGCGCGGGGAGTGTTTCCCTACGCGAGCAGTACTTC. It codes for CASSAGSVSLREQYF. Drawing the rest from reference TRBV5-4 and TRBJ2-7, the complete variable domain is ETGVTQSPTHLIKTRGQQVTLRCSSQSGHNTVSWYQQALGQGPQFIFQYYREEENGRGNFPPRFSGLQFPNYSSELNVNALELDDSALYLCASSAGSVSLREQYFGPGTRLTVT.

This clone has a single count. The chain uses TRBV18 and TRBJ2-3, with 8 positions matching TRBD2. This CDR3 region has 17 residues. J was trimmed by 7 bases and V by 2 bases; bases with no gene match: 14. The germline gives CDR1 KGHSH, CDR2 LQKENI. This CDR3 reads CASSPNLAGTRRYTQYF. CDR3 nucleotide sequence: TGTGCCAGCTCACCAAACTTAGCGGGAACGCGAAGATATACGCAGTATTTT.

This clone was recorded once. The CDR3 DNA reads as TGTGCCAGCAGCTTTCGACAGGGCGGGCAGACCCAGTACTTC. This codes for CASSFRQGGQTQYF. This chain links TRBV7-8 with TRBJ2-5; 7 bases align to TRBD1. V dropped 3 bases and J dropped 6; count of bases not matched to a gene: 7. The V gene's germline CDR1 is SGHVS and CDR2 FQNEAQ. The CDR3 runs 14 residues. Combining the CDR3 with reference TRBV7-8 and TRBJ2-5 gives the whole variable domain GAGVSQSPRYKVAKRGQDVALRCDPISGHVSLFWYQQALGQGPEFLTYFQNEAQLDKSGLPSDRFFAERPEGSVSTLKIQRTQQEDSAVYLCASSFRQGGQTQYFGPGTRLLVL.

The chain employs TRBV20-1 and TRBJ2-7, with 7 bases identical to TRBD1. Germline CDR1 is DFQATT and CDR2 is SNEGSKA (reference sequence). The CDR3 covers 11 residues. V lost 6 bases to trimming and J lost 6 bases; unmatched junction nucleotides: 5. CDR3 nucleotides: TGCAGTGCGCGACAGGGAATCGAGCAGTACTTC. Protein sequence: CSARQGIEQYF.

The chain is built from TRBV5-1 and TRBJ2-7; the match to TRBD2 covers 7 bases. V shed 2 bases, J shed 3 bases, and the junction held 5 bases outside the gene matches. The germline gives CDR1 SGHRS, CDR2 YFSETQ. This CDR3 is 14 amino acids long. CDR3 bases: TGCGCCAGCAGCTTTGCCGGGACTAACTACGAGCAGTACTTC. Translation: CASSFAGTNYEQYF. Using reference TRBV5-1 and TRBJ2-7 for the parts outside the CDR3, the full variable domain is KAGVTQTPRYLIKTRGQQVTLSCSPISGHRSVSWYQQTPGQGLQFLFEYFSETQRNKGNFPGRFSGRQFSNSRSEMNVSTLELGDSALYLCASSFAGTNYEQYFGPGTRLTVT.

This clone was recorded a few times. The chain links TRBV30 to TRBJ2-2, with D unclear. This CDR3 comprises 12 residues. V dropped 2 bases and J dropped 4 bases, with 5 bases sitting between them. Germline V CDR1 and CDR2: GTSNPN, SVGIG (reference sequence). The CDR3 is CAWSHSTGELFF. CDR3 DNA: TGTGCCTGGAGTCATTCCACCGGGGAGCTGTTTTTT.

The rearrangement joins TRBV11-2 to TRBJ1-4, with D maybe TRBD1 (6 bases). The CDR3 length is 15 residues. V shed 4 bases and J shed 5 bases, with 14 bases lying between them. Germline CDR1 is SGHAT and CDR2 is FQNNGV. The CDR3 reads CASSSGQLLNEKLFF. The CDR3 DNA reads TGTGCCAGCAGCTCTGGACAGCTACTAAATGAAAAACTGTTTTTT.